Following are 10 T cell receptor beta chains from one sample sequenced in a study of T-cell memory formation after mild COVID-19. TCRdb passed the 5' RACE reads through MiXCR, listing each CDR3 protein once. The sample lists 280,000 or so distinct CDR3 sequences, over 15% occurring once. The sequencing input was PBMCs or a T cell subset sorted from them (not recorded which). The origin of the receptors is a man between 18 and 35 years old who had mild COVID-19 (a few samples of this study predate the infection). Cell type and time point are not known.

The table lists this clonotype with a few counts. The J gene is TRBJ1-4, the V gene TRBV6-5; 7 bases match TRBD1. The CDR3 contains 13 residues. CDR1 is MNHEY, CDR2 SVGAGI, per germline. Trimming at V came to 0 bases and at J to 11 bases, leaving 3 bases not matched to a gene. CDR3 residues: CASSYSRGDKLFF. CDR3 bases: TGTGCCAGCAGTTACTCCAGGGGGGACAAACTGTTTTTT.

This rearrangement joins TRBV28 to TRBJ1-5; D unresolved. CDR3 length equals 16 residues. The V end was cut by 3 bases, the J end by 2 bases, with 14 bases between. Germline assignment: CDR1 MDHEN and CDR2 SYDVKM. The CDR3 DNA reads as TGTGCCAGCAGTTTCTCTCTTAAAGGGCGCAATCAGCCCCAGCATTTT. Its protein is CASSFSLKGRNQPQHF. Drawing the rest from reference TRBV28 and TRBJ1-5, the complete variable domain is DVKVTQSSRYLVKRTGEKVFLECVQDMDHENMFWYRQDPGLGLRLIYFSYDVKMKEKGDIPEGYSVSREKKERFSLILESASTNQTSMYLCASSFSLKGRNQPQHFGDGTRLSIL.

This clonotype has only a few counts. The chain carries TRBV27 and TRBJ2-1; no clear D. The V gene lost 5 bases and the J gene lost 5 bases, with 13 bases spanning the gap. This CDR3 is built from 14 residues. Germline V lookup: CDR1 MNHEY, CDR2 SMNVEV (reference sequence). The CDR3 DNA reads TGTGCCAGCAGTCGATCGGGCGCAAACAATGAGCAGTTCTTC. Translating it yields CASSRSGANNEQFF.

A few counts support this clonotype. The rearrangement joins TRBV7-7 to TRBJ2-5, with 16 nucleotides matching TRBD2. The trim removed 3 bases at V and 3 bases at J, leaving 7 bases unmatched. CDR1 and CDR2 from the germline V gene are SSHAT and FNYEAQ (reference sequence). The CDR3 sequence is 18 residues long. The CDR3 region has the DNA TGTGCCAGCAGCTTGGGACTAGCGGGGGGGCTGGAAGAAGAGACCCAGTACTTC. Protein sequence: CASSLGLAGGLEEETQYF.

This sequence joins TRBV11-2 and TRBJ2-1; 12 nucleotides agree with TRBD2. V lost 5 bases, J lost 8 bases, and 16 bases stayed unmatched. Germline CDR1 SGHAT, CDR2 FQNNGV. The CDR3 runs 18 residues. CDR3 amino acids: CASSTRPSGGAWVYEQFF. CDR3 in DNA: TGTGCCAGCAGCACGAGACCTAGCGGGGGGGCCTGGGTCTATGAGCAGTTCTTC.

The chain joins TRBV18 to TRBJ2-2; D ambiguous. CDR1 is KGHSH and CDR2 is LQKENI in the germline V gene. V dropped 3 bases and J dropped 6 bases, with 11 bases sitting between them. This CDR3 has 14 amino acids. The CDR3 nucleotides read TGTGCCAGCTCACCGGGCCCCCCTCCCGGGGAGCTGTTTTTT. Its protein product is CASSPGPPPGELFF.

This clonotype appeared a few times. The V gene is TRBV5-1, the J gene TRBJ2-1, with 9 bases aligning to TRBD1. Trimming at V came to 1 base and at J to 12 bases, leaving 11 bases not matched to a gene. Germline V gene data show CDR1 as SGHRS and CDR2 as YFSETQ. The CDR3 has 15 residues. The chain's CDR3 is CASSLITGGQYGQFF. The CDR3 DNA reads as TGCGCCAGCAGCTTGATCACAGGGGGCCAGTATGGGCAGTTCTTC.

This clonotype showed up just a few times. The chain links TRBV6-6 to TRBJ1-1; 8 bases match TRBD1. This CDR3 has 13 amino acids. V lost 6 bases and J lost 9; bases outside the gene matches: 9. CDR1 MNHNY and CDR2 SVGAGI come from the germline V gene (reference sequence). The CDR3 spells CASRPPDRVQAFF. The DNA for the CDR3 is TGTGCCAGCAGACCCCCGGACAGGGTTCAAGCTTTCTTT.

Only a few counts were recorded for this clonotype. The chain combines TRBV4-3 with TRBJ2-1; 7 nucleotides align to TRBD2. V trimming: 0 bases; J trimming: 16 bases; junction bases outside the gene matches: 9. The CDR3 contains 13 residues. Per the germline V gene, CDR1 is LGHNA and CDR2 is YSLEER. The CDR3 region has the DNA TGCGCCAGCAGCCAAGATCCTAGCGGTGAATCCTTCTTC. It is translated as CASSQDPSGESFF.

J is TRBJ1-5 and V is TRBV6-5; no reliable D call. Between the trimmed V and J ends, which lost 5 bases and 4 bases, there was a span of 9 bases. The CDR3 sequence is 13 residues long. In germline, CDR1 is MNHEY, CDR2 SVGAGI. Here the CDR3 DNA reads TGTGCCAGCAGTCGATTCGAGAATCAGCCCCAGCATTTT. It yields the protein CASSRFENQPQHF.